What follows is one TCR beta chain and its context. The antigen is undetermined. Germline V gene sequence: CDR1 SGHRS, CDR2 YFSETQ. Trimming left V 6 bases short and J 1 base short, with 12 bases between. The CDR3 is 14 residues long. The sample comes from a study of early stage breast cancer tumors. Sequenced by immunoSEQ multiplex PCR; TCRdb stores in-frame clones only, minus some. The sample includes about 72,000 clones, roughly three quarters of them seen just once. Whole-study results and caveats: Tumors had approximately 2.5-fold higher T cell density than normal breast.

The TCR originated in a person between 60 and 69 years old with breast cancer. Sequencing input: blood. The J gene is TRBJ2-3, the V gene TRBV5-1, with a weak D call TRBD2 (6 bases). This chain's CDR3 is CASNRLGGTDTQYF. CDR3 nucleotide sequence: TGCGCCAGCAACCGACTAGGGGGCACAGATACGCAGTATTTT.